This T cell receptor beta chain originates from a study of tumor and adjacent non-tumor tissue in lung cancer (dated by TCRdb to 2017 to 2018). For the wider study: Patients with adenocarcinoma (about twelve), squamous cell carcinoma (2) and small cell lung cancer (1) were included in the cohort. The approximately 15 patients were aged roughly 31 to 80 years, included around 10 men and 5 women, and had TNM stage I to III disease. More than 25 paired specimens, one tumor and one normal lung sample per patient, were profiled by TCRbeta CDR3 sequencing. The study compared bulk TCRbeta repertoires between lung tumor tissue and matched distant non-tumor lung tissue from over twelve lung cancer patients. Sequencing produced 130 million or so productive TCRbeta reads in total, an average of approximately 4.2 million reads per sample. Findings and caveats that apply to the study as a whole: In normal lung, the top 100 clones accounted for a significantly larger cumulative share of the repertoire than in tumor tissue. Significantly higher TCR diversity (inverse Simpson) was observed in tumor tissue than in normal lung tissue (approximately 430 vs 150, P = 0.0075, Mann-Whitney U test). Because peripheral blood was not sequenced, blood TCRbeta repertoires in the lung cancer patients of the study were not examined. The cohort had only about 14 patients, and the authors noted that larger samples and more detailed clinical data are needed. TCR diversity was significantly higher in younger patients, and greater tumor TCR diversity was associated with shorter overall survival and shorter disease-free survival. Neither the sequencing platform nor unique molecular identifiers are mentioned in the methods.

About this clonotype itself: It lacks a known antigen. One end of the junction varies from germline; a read error may be responsible.

Counted from cysteine to phenylalanine, this CDR3 has 15 amino acids. The DNA shown is the 45-base CDR3, in frame from base 1. CDR1 and CDR2 (MNHNS, SASEGT) derive from the germline V gene. Bulk unsorted tissue served as the source for RNA extraction, and RNA quality was assessed using a NanoDrop ND-1000 and an Agilent 2100. The normal lung samples consisted of distant non-tumor tissue collected more than 3 cm from the tumor edge. The donors were newly diagnosed lung cancer patients admitted for thoracic surgery in China from August to November 2014 who had not received prior chemotherapy. Anyone who had undergone radiotherapy or chemotherapy before, or who had another cancer at the same time, was left out of the study. Surgical tissue pieces of roughly 1-2.3 cm3 were preserved in RNAlater solution and stored at -80 °C until use. The library was obtained by multiplex PCR. Sequencing was carried out with an Illumina HiSeq 2500. TCRbeta libraries were built by three rounds of nested PCR using primers (Table S4), following protocols modified from ARM-PCR. PCR products of 200-500 bp were gel-excised and purified with the QIAquick gel extraction kit before sequencing. The paper's data handling went like this. Reads were cleaned with Trimmomatic, merged with FLASH into complete CDR3 sequences, and assigned to V(D)J germline segments with MiTCR. Clonal diversity was calculated as the inverse Simpson's index using VDJtools. In-frame sequences lacking a premature stop codon were counted as productive reads. Through fastp at Q25 and MiXCR, TCRdb rebuilt clones from the public reads, retaining in-frame beta chains. Every CDR3 protein is listed once, alongside the most common genes and DNA of its rows. In this record, the V and J calls reflect TCRdb's handling and not the investigators' own analysis. For this sample the table gives approximately 110,000 distinct CDR3 sequences, of which 62% were detected only once. The ten largest clones represent about 20% of the sample.

The sample taken for sequencing was distant non-tumor lung tissue. The rearranged segments are TRBV6-1 and TRBJ2-2; TRBD1 could be the D gene, as 6 bases match. The clonotype was recovered from a man between 60 and 75 years old with non-small cell lung cancer. In nucleotides, the sequence is TGTGCGAGCAGGACGGGACATACGAACACCAGGGAGCTGTTTTTT. Translated, it reads CASRTGHTNTRELFF.